One and the same sample provided the 23 T cell receptor beta chains below, sequenced in a study of blood T cell repertoires in COVID-19. Repertoires were generated with immunoSEQ multiplex PCR, while TCRdb's copy carries only in-frame clones and drops some. The sample records 95,000 to 150,000 clones, 86% being singletons. Sequenced sample: peripheral blood. Receptors were obtained from a human donor in a cohort sampled during active COVID-19.

This rearrangement joins TRBV9 to TRBJ2-1; TRBD2 matches at 16 bases. The CDR3 spans 16 residues. Germline loops: CDR1 SGDLS, CDR2 YYNGEE. V shed 3 bases and J 4 bases; nucleotides not matched to a gene: 1. CDR3 sequence: CASSAGLAGGYNEQFF. The CDR3 bases are TGTGCCAGCAGCGCGGGACTAGCGGGAGGGTACAATGAGCAGTTCTTC.

The chain uses TRBV28 and TRBJ1-2; 7 bases match TRBD1. This CDR3 region has 14 residues. Germline CDR1 reads MDHEN; CDR2 reads SYDVKM. V shed 6 bases and J 4 bases; nucleotides not matched to a gene: 8. CDR3 sequence: CASRTGTDFYGYTF. The DNA of the CDR3 is TGTGCCAGCAGAACCGGGACAGATTTCTATGGCTACACCTTC.

The chain uses TRBV20-1 and TRBJ1-3; 8 bases align to TRBD1. V dropped 3 bases and J dropped 1; count of bases not matched to a gene: 2. Germline V CDR1 and CDR2: DFQATT, SNEGSKA (reference sequence). This CDR3 spans 14 amino acids. As DNA, the CDR3 is TGCAGTGCTAGTGGACAGGGATCTGGAAACACCATATATTTT. It encodes CSASGQGSGNTIYF.

The chain recombines TRBV18 with TRBJ1-5, with 7 bases identical to TRBD1. V was pared by 2 bases and J by 5 bases, with 3 bases of the junction left unmatched. CDR3 length: 14 residues. CDR1 and CDR2 (germline): KGHSH, LQKENI. The CDR3 region is CASSPTGAYQPQHF. The CDR3 DNA sequence: TGTGCCAGCTCACCAACAGGGGCGTATCAGCCCCAGCATTTT.

The gene calls are TRBV5-1 and TRBJ1-6; TRBD1 matches 7 bases. This CDR3 contains 15 residues. Germline V CDR1 and CDR2: SGHRS, YFSETQ. After removal of 0 bases from V and 9 bases from J, the junction contained 6 bases not matched to a gene. In DNA, the CDR3 is TGCGCCAGCAGCTTGGAGGGGGCGCCGTTTTCACCCCTCCACTTT. Translation: CASSLEGAPFSPLHF.

This chain links TRBV11-2 with TRBJ2-1, with 7 bases fitting TRBD2. In germline, CDR1 is SGHAT, CDR2 FQNNGV. The CDR3 is 14 amino acids. Unmatched junction bases numbered 4, after V lost 2 bases and J lost 6 bases. In DNA, the CDR3 is TGTGCCAGCAGCTTAAGGTCTAGCGGCAATGAGCAGTTCTTC. It encodes CASSLRSSGNEQFF.

The chain recombines TRBV6-2 or TRBV6-3 with TRBJ2-1; tentatively, D is TRBD1 (6 bases). The V gene's germline CDR1 is MNHEY and CDR2 SVGEGT. The CDR3 has 15 residues. The V end was cut by 1 base, the J end by 0 bases, with 7 bases between. The CDR3, as DNA: TGTGCCAGCAGTTACTTGGGACACTCCTACAATGAGCAGTTCTTC. Translated: CASSYLGHSYNEQFF.

The chain combines TRBV6-2 or TRBV6-3 with TRBJ2-1; the match to TRBD2 covers 10 bases. Per the germline V gene, CDR1 is MNHEY and CDR2 is SVGEGT. The V gene end was trimmed by 1 base and the J gene end by 8 bases; junction bases not matched to a gene: 5. The CDR3 totals 15 residues. CDR3: CASSYWLAGVDEQFF. Here the CDR3 DNA reads TGTGCCAGCAGTTACTGGCTAGCGGGAGTGGATGAGCAGTTCTTC.

The chain uses TRBV4-1 and TRBJ2-3; 11 nucleotides match TRBD2. The V gene end was trimmed by 5 bases and the J gene end by 4 bases; junction bases not matched to a gene: 8. This CDR3 has 16 residues. Germline-derived CDR1 and CDR2 are MGHRA and YSYEKL. The CDR3 sequence is CASSMGGTSGPDTQYF. Written as DNA, the CDR3 is TGCGCCAGCAGCATGGGGGGGACTAGCGGACCAGATACGCAGTATTTT.

This clone was counted between two and nine times. V gene TRBV10-2 combines with J gene TRBJ2-1, with 8 bases aligning to TRBD1. The CDR3 totals 15 residues. The junction had 6 bases not matched to a gene; V was cut back by 2 bases and J by 6 bases. The germline V gene has CDR1 WSHSY and CDR2 SAAADI. The CDR3 coding sequence is TGCGCCAGCAGTGAGAGACGAACAGGGGGCAATGAGCAGTTCTTC. Translated: CASSERRTGGNEQFF.

The chain uses TRBV19 and TRBJ2-7, with 9 bases that match TRBD1. The length of the CDR3 is 15 residues. Trimming took 6 bases from V and 5 from J; bases not matched to a gene: 11. Germline lookup yields CDR1 LNHDA and CDR2 SQIVND (reference sequence). The CDR3 sequence is CASSPIPGQGDEQYF. DNA for the CDR3: TGTGCCAGTAGCCCAATCCCGGGACAGGGAGACGAGCAGTACTTC.

The genes are TRBV2 and TRBJ2-1; TRBD2 is a possible D gene (7 bases). CDR1 SNHLY and CDR2 FYNNEI come from the germline V gene. The ends were cut back, 4 bases at V and 4 bases at J, with 17 bases in the middle. The CDR3 covers 16 residues. In nucleotides, the CDR3 is TGTGCCAGCAGTGCGGGGGGCCGCCCCCCATACAATGAGCAGTTCTTC. It translates to CASSAGGRPPYNEQFF.

This chain links TRBV18 with TRBJ2-1; 9 bases are shared with TRBD1. The ends lost 3 bases at V and 4 bases at J; junction bases unmatched: 13. This CDR3 has 18 residues. Germline lookup yields CDR1 KGHSH and CDR2 LQKENI. In DNA form, the CDR3 reads TGTGCCAGCTCACCCAAAGGACGGACAGGGGCGGGATACAATGAGCAGTTCTTC. Amino acid sequence: CASSPKGRTGAGYNEQFF.

V and J are TRBV7-2 and TRBJ2-5; TRBD1 matches at 8 bases. The CDR3 runs 14 residues. V lost 2 bases, J lost 3 bases, and 2 bases stayed unmatched. Germline values: CDR1 SGHTA, CDR2 FQGNSA. CDR3 in DNA: TGTGCCAGCAGCTTATCGGACAGGGAAGAGACCCAGTACTTC. It yields the protein CASSLSDREETQYF.

V is TRBV5-1 and J is TRBJ2-1; D remains ambiguous. V lost 0 bases to trimming and J lost 2 bases, with 6 bases between them. From germline, CDR1 is SGHRS and CDR2 YFSETQ. This CDR3 is 14 amino acids long. DNA of the CDR3: TGCGCCAGCAGCTTGGGCAGTACCTACAATGAGCAGTTCTTC. Translation: CASSLGSTYNEQFF.

The rearrangement joins TRBV2 to TRBJ1-5, with D possibly being TRBD1 (5 bases). Trimming took 8 bases from V and 2 from J, leaving 13 bases between them. CDR1 SNHLY and CDR2 FYNNEI come from the germline V gene. This CDR3 region has 14 residues. The CDR3 sequence: CASRQGEGNQPQHF. As DNA, the CDR3 is TGTGCCAGCCGTCAGGGTGAAGGCAATCAGCCCCAGCATTTT. The entire variable domain, with the rest obtained from reference TRBV2 and TRBJ1-5, is as follows: EPEVTQTPSHQVTQMGQEVILRCVPISNHLYFYWYRQILGQKVEFLVSFYNNEISEKSEIFDDQFSVERPDGSNFTLKIRSTKLEDSAMYFCASRQGEGNQPQHFGDGTRLSIL.

V is TRBV6-2 or TRBV6-3 and J is TRBJ1-2, with 12 bases matching TRBD1. The CDR3 loop spans 16 amino acids. CDR1 is MNHEY and CDR2 is SVGEGT in the germline V gene. V trimming: 4 bases; J trimming: 4 bases; junction bases outside the gene matches: 7. The CDR3 coding sequence is TGTGCCAGCAGTTTTGCCGGGACAGGGGGCAGCTATGGCTACACCTTC. It is translated as CASSFAGTGGSYGYTF.

The J gene is TRBJ2-1, the V gene TRBV11-1; D is unclear. Germline CDR1 is SGHAT and CDR2 is FQDESV (reference sequence). The CDR3 totals 12 residues. V lost 5 bases, J lost 9 bases, and 11 bases lay in between. CDR3 amino acids: CASSPSFSEQFF. CDR3 in DNA: TGTGCCAGCAGCCCCTCTTTTTCTGAGCAGTTCTTC.

The J gene is TRBJ1-2, the V gene TRBV5-1; D not certain. Germline V gene lookup returns CDR1 SGHRS and CDR2 YFSETQ. V lost 1 base, J lost 5 bases, and 6 bases lay in between. The CDR3 is 12 amino acids. The CDR3 region is CASSLPGYGYTF. The DNA of the CDR3 is TGCGCCAGCAGCTTGCCGGGGTATGGCTACACCTTC.

The CDR3, as DNA: TGTGCCAGCAGCGTTAGCGGGGCCCCTTCGTACAATGAGCAGTTCTTC. The encoded protein is CASSVSGAPSYNEQFF. The chain recombines TRBV28 with TRBJ2-1, with 8 bases lining up with TRBD2. The CDR3 is made up of 16 amino acids. Germline V gene sequence: CDR1 MDHEN, CDR2 SYDVKM. V shed 6 bases, J shed 4 bases, and the junction held 11 bases outside the gene matches.

The genes are TRBV7-2 and TRBJ2-3; TRBD2 might be the D (5 bases). Trimming cost V 0 bases and J 13 bases, with 14 bases left between them. The germline gives CDR1 SGHTA, CDR2 FQGNSA. The CDR3 has 13 residues. The CDR3 DNA sequence: TGTGCCAGCAGCTTAGCGAGGGCCGAAGGCAAGTATTTT. Translation: CASSLARAEGKYF.

The J gene is TRBJ2-7, the V gene TRBV28; 7 bases are a match to TRBD1. J was trimmed by 2 bases and V by 2 bases; bases with no gene match: 3. Germline CDR1 reads MDHEN; CDR2 reads SYDVKM. The length of the CDR3 is 14 residues. The CDR3 spells CASSLPDRAYEQYF. DNA of the CDR3: TGTGCCAGCAGTTTACCCGACAGGGCCTACGAGCAGTACTTC.

The chain joins TRBV18 to TRBJ1-1; D gene ambiguous. The CDR3 extends over 14 amino acids. V dropped 4 bases and J dropped 4 bases, with 13 bases sitting between them. Germline V CDR1 and CDR2: KGHSH, LQKENI. CDR3 bases: TGTGCCAGCTCACAAACGCCCGAGCGCACTGAAGCTTTCTTT. Translated: CASSQTPERTEAFF.